The 20 T cell receptor beta chains in this list originate from one sample, sequenced in a study of a mutant IDH1 vaccine in newly diagnosed glioma. Documented time point: week 5, during vaccination. A 20-mer mutant IDH1 peptide at 300 ug was injected subcutaneously with topical imiquimod. Clones were sequenced by immunoSEQ multiplex PCR, and TCRdb holds only the in-frame ones, with some missing. There are tens of thousands of clones in the sample; more than 85% occur only once, and just over 0.55% lies in the top ten. The antigens these receptors bind are not known. The material sequenced was PBMCs, taken from a glioma patient whose treatment included an IDH1 peptide vaccine. These receptor sequences come from a woman in her forties or fifties with glioma.

CDR3 sequence (DNA): TGTGCCAGCGTCGGACTAGCCCCAGAGACCCAGTACTTC. Translated, it gives CASVGLAPETQYF. The chain recombines TRBV7-6 with TRBJ2-5; the match to TRBD2 covers 8 bases. Germline V lookup: CDR1 SGHVS, CDR2 FNYEAQ. The CDR3 consists of 13 residues. J lost 4 bases, V lost 8 bases, and 6 bases had no gene match.

This clone was seen more than once but under ten times. The rearrangement joins TRBV6-5 to TRBJ2-7; D possibly corresponds to TRBD1 (6 bases). Trimming took 2 bases from V and 3 from J, leaving 17 bases between them. The length of the CDR3 is 16 residues. Germline lookup yields CDR1 MNHEY and CDR2 SVGAGI. The CDR3 DNA sequence: TGTGCCAGCAGTTACGAACTTACAGGGTTTATCTACGAGCAGTACTTC. Its protein is CASSYELTGFIYEQYF.

The chain links TRBV20-1 to TRBJ2-7, with 7 bases lining up with TRBD1. Trimming took 4 bases from V and 6 from J; bases not matched to a gene: 3. CDR3 length: 11 amino acids. CDR1 and CDR2 (germline): DFQATT, SNEGSKA (reference sequence). CDR3 loop: CSATRDSEQYF. DNA of the CDR3: TGCAGTGCTACCCGGGACAGCGAGCAGTACTTC.

The V and J genes are TRBV5-1 and TRBJ2-2; D uncertain. CDR1 and CDR2 (germline): SGHRS, YFSETQ. This CDR3 has 14 amino acids. With 0 bases removed from V and 2 bases from J, the gap between germline ends came to 5 bases. CDR3 DNA: TGCGCCAGCAGCTTGGAAGTTAACACCGGGGAGCTGTTTTTT. This translates into CASSLEVNTGELFF.

This clone showed up just once. The rearrangement joins TRBV5-1 to TRBJ2-1, with 9 bases matching TRBD1. The V and J ends lost 7 bases and 7 bases, in that order; junction bases with no gene match: 6. The CDR3 has 13 residues. Per the germline V gene, CDR1 is SGHRS and CDR2 is YFSETQ. The CDR3 bases are TGCGCCAGCTATCCCGGACAGGGGAATGAGCAGTTCTTC. This translates into CASYPGQGNEQFF. Looking up the rest from reference TRBV5-1 and TRBJ2-1 gives the full variable domain: KAGVTQTPRYLIKTRGQQVTLSCSPISGHRSVSWYQQTPGQGLQFLFEYFSETQRNKGNFPGRFSGRQFSNSRSEMNVSTLELGDSALYLCASYPGQGNEQFFGPGTRLTVL.

This rearrangement joins TRBV11-2 to TRBJ2-2; D is perhaps TRBD2 (6 bases). V shed 3 bases and J shed 6 bases, with 14 bases lying between them. Germline CDR1 SGHAT, CDR2 FQNNGV. The CDR3 is 15 amino acids. Here the CDR3 DNA reads TGTGCCAGCAGCTTTAGGTGGGGGGATGCCGGGGAGCTGTTTTTT. This codes for CASSFRWGDAGELFF.

The genes are TRBV29-1 and TRBJ2-1, with TRBD2 matching over 8 bases. The germline gives CDR1 SQVTM, CDR2 ANQGSEA. The ends lost 0 bases at V and 4 bases at J; junction bases unmatched: 5. The CDR3 totals 15 residues. DNA for the CDR3: TGCAGCGTTGAAGATCGTACTAGCGGATACAATGAGCAGTTCTTC. Residues: CSVEDRTSGYNEQFF.

The chain carries TRBV7-9 and TRBJ1-1; D may be TRBD1 (6 bases). V dropped 5 bases and J dropped 4 bases, with 14 bases sitting between them. Germline V lookup: CDR1 SEHNR, CDR2 FQNEAQ (reference sequence). The CDR3 is made up of 14 amino acids. CDR3 nucleotide sequence: TGTGCCAGCAGCCTCTTGGGGGGCCGCACTGAAGCTTTCTTT. Amino acids: CASSLLGGRTEAFF.

V usage is TRBV6-1 and J usage is TRBJ1-1; no clear D. V was shortened by 9 bases and J by 6 bases, with 17 bases between the two germline ends. The CDR3 extends over 13 amino acids. The V gene's germline CDR1 is MNHNS and CDR2 SASEGT. This chain's CDR3 is CASSYSTNSEAFF. The CDR3 DNA sequence: TGTGCCAGTTCTTACAGTACAAACTCTGAAGCTTTCTTT.

This clone appeared a single time. V and J are TRBV7-8 and TRBJ2-2; a weak D match, TRBD1 (6 bases). The germline CDR1 and CDR2 sequences are SGHVS and FQNEAQ. Deletions cut 7 bases from V and 4 bases from J, with 16 bases between. This CDR3 has 15 amino acids. The CDR3 DNA is TGTGCCAGCAACCCGAACAGGGCCGGCACCGGGGAGCTGTTTTTT. Protein product: CASNPNRAGTGELFF.

The V and J genes are TRBV19 and TRBJ1-1, with D perhaps matching TRBD1 (6 bases). The CDR3 totals 14 residues. CDR1 and CDR2 (germline): LNHDA, SQIVND (reference sequence). V dropped 7 bases and J dropped 2 bases, with 14 bases sitting between them. CDR3 sequence (DNA): TGTGCCAGTATCACTCAGGGGACAAACACTGAAGCTTTCTTT. It is translated as CASITQGTNTEAFF.

V is TRBV11-2 and J is TRBJ2-3; no firm D call. V lost 5 bases to trimming and J lost 0 bases, with 15 bases between them. Germline V lookup: CDR1 SGHAT, CDR2 FQNNGV. This CDR3 spans 16 amino acids. Here the CDR3 DNA reads TGTGCCAGCAGCGGAAGAGCGAACCATAGCACAGATACGCAGTATTTT. Protein: CASSGRANHSTDTQYF.

V is TRBV28 and J is TRBJ1-4; 11 bases are shared with TRBD1. J gave up 8 bases and V 6 bases, and 8 bases lay outside the gene matches. The germline gives CDR1 MDHEN, CDR2 SYDVKM. This CDR3 has 15 amino acids. The CDR3 nucleotides are TGTGCCAGCAGGCAACCCGGGACAGGGGGGGAAAAACTGTTTTTT. Its protein product is CASRQPGTGGEKLFF.

The chain carries TRBV30 and TRBJ1-2; 8 bases line up with TRBD1. This CDR3 region has 13 residues. Germline trimming cut 6 bases from V and 5 bases from J; bases unmatched to any gene: 8. The germline V gene encodes CDR1 GTSNPN and CDR2 SVGIG (reference sequence). CDR3 amino acids: CACIIRTGYGYTF. CDR3 DNA sequence: TGTGCCTGTATTATACGGACAGGGTATGGCTACACCTTC.

The CDR3 nucleotides read TGTGCCAGCTCACCAGATGTGATACCCCTCCACTTT. It codes for CASSPDVIPLHF. The V gene is TRBV18, the J gene TRBJ1-6; the D is unclear. CDR1 KGHSH and CDR2 LQKENI come from the germline V gene. The CDR3 is made up of 12 amino acids. V lost 2 bases to trimming and J lost 12 bases, with 8 bases between them.

The J gene is TRBJ2-5, the V gene TRBV5-1, with no clear D. The CDR3 has 11 residues. Looked up from germline, CDR1 is SGHRS and CDR2 is YFSETQ. V was clipped by 0 bases and J by 4 bases, with 1 base between them. The DNA of the CDR3 is TGCGCCAGCAGCTTGGCAGAGACCCAGTACTTC. This codes for CASSLAETQYF.

This clone appeared once. The chain couples TRBV15 to TRBJ2-7, with D perhaps TRBD2 (6 bases). The CDR3 sequence is 14 residues long. Germline V lookup: CDR1 LNHNV, CDR2 YYDKDF (reference sequence). V was shortened by 5 bases and J by 2 bases, with 13 bases between the two germline ends. CDR3 DNA sequence: TGTGCCACCAGCGCCCGGGACTCGACCTACGAGCAGTACTTC. It translates to CATSARDSTYEQYF. Variable domain in full (rest from reference TRBV15 and TRBJ2-7): DAMVIQNPRYQVTQFGKPVTLSCSQTLNHNVMYWYQQKSSQAPKLLFHYYDKDFNNEADTPDNFQSRRPNTSFCFLDIRSPGLGDTAMYLCATSARDSTYEQYFGPGTRLTVT.

This chain uses TRBV27 with TRBJ2-3; D possibly corresponds to TRBD1 (6 bases). Germline V gives CDR1 MNHEY, CDR2 SMNVEV (reference sequence). V lost 2 bases and J lost 3, with 6 bases in between. This CDR3 contains 13 residues. The CDR3 protein is CASSLRGTDTQYF. DNA for the CDR3: TGTGCCAGCAGTTTAAGGGGGACAGATACGCAGTATTTT.

This clone occurred once. The chain recombines TRBV7-2 with TRBJ2-5, with TRBD2 as a possible D gene (5 bases). The CDR3 loop spans 15 amino acids. Germline V CDR1 and CDR2: SGHTA, FQGNSA. Trimming shortened V by 2 bases and J by 5 bases, and 15 bases separated the two germline ends. CDR3 protein: CASSLKVVRGETQYF. In nucleotides, the CDR3 is TGTGCCAGCAGCTTAAAAGTAGTACGAGGGGAGACCCAGTACTTC.

V is TRBV11-2 and J is TRBJ1-1; D gene uncertain. CDR1 and CDR2 (germline): SGHAT, FQNNGV. CDR3 size: 13 residues. V lost 5 bases and J lost 11, with 18 bases in between. The CDR3 spells CASSGSDLEVAFF. CDR3 nucleotides: TGTGCCAGCAGCGGATCTGATCTGGAGGTGGCTTTCTTT.